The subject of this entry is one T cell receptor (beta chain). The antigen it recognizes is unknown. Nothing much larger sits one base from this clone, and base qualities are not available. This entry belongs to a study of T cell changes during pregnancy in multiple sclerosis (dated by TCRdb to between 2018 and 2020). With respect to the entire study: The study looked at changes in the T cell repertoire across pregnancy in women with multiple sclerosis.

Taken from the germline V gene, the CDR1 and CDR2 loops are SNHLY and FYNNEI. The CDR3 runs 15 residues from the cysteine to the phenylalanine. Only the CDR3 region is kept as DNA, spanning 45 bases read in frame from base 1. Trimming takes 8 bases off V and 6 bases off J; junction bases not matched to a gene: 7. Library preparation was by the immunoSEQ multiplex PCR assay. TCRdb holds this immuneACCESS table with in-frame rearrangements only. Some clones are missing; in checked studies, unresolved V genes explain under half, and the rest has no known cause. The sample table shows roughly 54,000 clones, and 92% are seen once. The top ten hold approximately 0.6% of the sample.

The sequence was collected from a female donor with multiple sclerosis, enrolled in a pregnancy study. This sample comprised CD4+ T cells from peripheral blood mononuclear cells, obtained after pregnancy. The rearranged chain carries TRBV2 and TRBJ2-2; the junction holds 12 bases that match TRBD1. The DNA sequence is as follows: TGTGCCAGCGACGTGGGGACAGGGGGCTCCGGGGAGCTGTTTTTT. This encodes CASDVGTGGSGELFF.